This T cell receptor beta chain was identified during a study of PD-1 blockade in classical Hodgkin lymphoma. Assay: immunoSEQ multiplex PCR; the TCRdb copy retains only in-frame clones and omits some. The data hold about 50,000 clones, with 85% to 90% observed a single time. Study results and caveats: Reports described newly diagnosed patients as having lower baseline TCR diversity than healthy donors.

The ends were cut back, 4 bases at V and 2 bases at J, with 9 bases in the middle. This CDR3 is built from 13 residues. Per the germline V gene, CDR1 is SQVTM and CDR2 is ANQGSEA. Time point defined: cycle 4 day 1 (C4D1), after more than 5 weeks of nivolumab. There was relapse after autologous stem cell transplantation in every patient, and there was variation in brentuximab vedotin exposure. Points on this clone: Its target is not known.

The source material was peripheral blood mononuclear cells (PBMCs), sampled before the fourth cycle of nivolumab. The source of this sequence is a human donor with classical Hodgkin lymphoma. V usage is TRBV29-1 and J usage is TRBJ1-5; no reliable D call. The CDR3 coding sequence is TGCAGCGTTGTGGCCGAGGGCAATCAGCCCCAGCATTTT. As protein: CSVVAEGNQPQHF. The variable domain in full, with the rest retrieved from reference TRBV29-1 and TRBJ1-5, is SAVISQKPSRDICQRGTSLTIQCQVDSQVTMMFWYRQQPGQSLTLIATANQGSEATYESGFVIDKFPISRPNLTFSTLTVSNMSPEDSSIYLCSVVAEGNQPQHFGDGTRLSIL.